This TCR beta chain was retrieved from a study of blood T cell repertoires in COVID-19 (dated by TCRdb to the early 2020s). For context, the study as a whole: Samples from collaborators originated in the United States, Italy and Spain and spanned both the acute and convalescent phases of COVID-19. The prospective study material was composed of cDNA or gDNA derived from T cells, B-cell-depleted T cells, or PBMCs. The dataset comprised deeply sampled blood TCRbeta repertoires from subjects exposed to, actively infected with, or recovered from COVID-19. The repertoires were released in a freely available public database meant as a resource for research on the immune response to SARS-CoV-2. Samples were obtained from the ongoing ImmuneRACE study (first 160 participants) and from roughly 1,300 subjects provided by 6 global collaborators. Nearly every sample came with metadata listing a de-identified subject ID, COVID-19 status, age in years and sex. HLA class I and class II types, where available, came from metadata supplied by the sample provider rather than from assay-based typing. The study at large found these results: How much clinical and demographic metadata was included differed by source and by participant, and the metadata was provided uncurated.

TCRbeta CDR3 regions were amplified from genomic DNA by means of the immunoSEQ Assay, a bias-controlled multiplex PCR. Processing in the source paper ran as follows. Within the assay, amplification of reference gene primers was used to estimate how many nucleated cells each sample contained. Sequence reads were collapsed and filtered to measure the absolute abundance of every unique TCRbeta CDR3 rearrangement. For each sample, productive Simpson clonality was calculated as the square root of Simpson's diversity index over productive rearrangements. The table comes from immuneACCESS by way of TCRdb, which keeps in-frame sequences with V and J called. Part of the clones is missing from these tables; in studies checked, under half for an unresolved V gene and the rest for unknown reasons. Clone size and V and J calls were adopted from that table, with D and trimming inferred from the DNA. This sample comprises some 190,000 clones, 82% of them detected only once. The ten largest make up around 8% of the sample.

Concerning this clone itself: The antigen this receptor binds is unknown. Base qualities are not provided; no much larger clone lies one nucleotide away.

One collaborating source in Seattle enrolled patients while the patients were actively infected and followed the patients over time throughout the course of disease. Collaborating institutions collected whole blood in K2EDTA tubes following their own protocols. For TCRbeta analysis, collaborators shipped samples as frozen whole blood, isolated PBMCs, or DNA extracted from either of those sample types. The CDR3 covers 15 residues, taking in both the cysteine and the phenylalanine. The kept DNA is CDR3 alone, 45 bases in frame from the first base. V is clipped by 2 bases and J by 1 base, and the sequence between their germline boundaries is 12 bases long. CDR1 and CDR2 (SGHDT, YYEEEE) derive from the germline V gene.

The TCR comes from a woman aged 55-69 years with COVID-19, enrolled during active disease. Source material: peripheral blood. Here the chain combines TRBV5-6 and TRBJ1-1, with the identity of the D gene unclear. This receptor carries the CDR3 CASSFGFLENTEAFF. The DNA sequence is as follows: TGTGCCAGCAGCTTTGGCTTCCTCGAGAACACTGAAGCTTTCTTT.